Presented here are 26 T cell receptor beta chains from one specimen sequenced in a study of blood T cell repertoires in COVID-19. Generated by immunoSEQ multiplex PCR, the TCRdb table keeps only in-frame clones and is missing some. The profile shows about 300,000 clones, around 84% of them singletons. What was sequenced was peripheral blood. Source of these receptors: a human donor with COVID-19, enrolled during active disease. The donor label of this sample is uncertain.

The CDR3 region has the DNA TGTGCCACGACGGACAGGGGGCTCCCCTCTGGGGCCAACGTCCTGACTTTC. Protein product: CATTDRGLPSGANVLTF. The chain couples TRBV19 to TRBJ2-6; 11 bases are shared with TRBD1. Trimming at V came to 10 bases and at J to 0 bases, leaving 8 bases not matched to a gene. Germline V gene data show CDR1 as LNHDA and CDR2 as SQIVND (reference sequence). The length of the CDR3 is 17 residues.

This chain joins TRBV2 and TRBJ1-2; TRBD1 might be the D (6 bases). Germline assignment: CDR1 SNHLY and CDR2 FYNNEI. Between the trimmed V and J ends, which lost 9 bases and 0 bases, there was a span of 17 bases. The CDR3 sequence is 15 residues long. The CDR3 bases are TGTGCCAGTAACTTAGGACAGCGAGCTAACTATGGCTACACCTTC. This translates into CASNLGQRANYGYTF.

V and J are TRBV27 and TRBJ2-3; tentatively, D is TRBD2 (6 bases). Between the trimmed V and J ends, which lost 2 bases and 1 base, there was a span of 10 bases. Germline CDR1 reads MNHEY; CDR2 reads SMNVEV (reference sequence). This CDR3 is built from 15 residues. The CDR3 sequence is CASSLRGGGTDTQYF. In nucleotides, the CDR3 is TGTGCCAGCAGTTTAAGGGGAGGCGGCACAGATACGCAGTATTTT.

DNA for the CDR3: TGTGCCAGCAGCCTACAGGGGATGAGCAATCAGCCCCAGCATTTT. Translated, it gives CASSLQGMSNQPQHF. V usage is TRBV28 and J usage is TRBJ1-5, with 7 bases identical to TRBD1. The CDR3 is 15 residues long. V lost 6 bases to trimming and J lost 1 base; unmatched junction nucleotides: 6. Germline loops: CDR1 MDHEN, CDR2 SYDVKM. The variable domain in full, with the rest retrieved from reference TRBV28 and TRBJ1-5, is DVKVTQSSRYLVKRTGEKVFLECVQDMDHENMFWYRQDPGLGLRLIYFSYDVKMKEKGDIPEGYSVSREKKERFSLILESASTNQTSMYLCASSLQGMSNQPQHFGDGTRLSIL.

This clone was detected only a few times. The rearrangement joins TRBV10-3 to TRBJ1-2; D is unresolved. Germline CDR1 is ENHRY and CDR2 is SYGVKD. Trimming took off 7 bases at V and 2 bases at J, with 11 bases between the two ends. The CDR3 has 13 residues. CDR3 DNA: TGTGCCATCAAAGCCGGGATCAACTATGGCTACACCTTC. Amino acids: CAIKAGINYGYTF.

The chain combines TRBV30 with TRBJ1-6; possibly TRBD1 for D (5 bases). V gave up 2 bases and J gave up 5 bases, with 10 bases separating them. The CDR3 has 14 residues. Looked up from germline, CDR1 is GTSNPN and CDR2 is SVGIG (reference sequence). Here the CDR3 reads CAWSFDSHNSPLHF. The CDR3 bases are TGTGCCTGGAGTTTTGACAGCCATAATTCACCCCTCCACTTT.

The chain joins TRBV6-1 to TRBJ1-3; D may be TRBD1 (5 bases). Germline assignment: CDR1 MNHNS and CDR2 SASEGT. The V and J ends lost 4 bases and 2 bases respectively, with 15 bases between them. The CDR3 contains 16 residues. The CDR3 loop is CASSVTRQGTGNTIYF. Here the CDR3 DNA reads TGTGCCAGCAGTGTAACCCGCCAGGGTACTGGAAACACCATATATTTT.

V usage is TRBV4-3 and J usage is TRBJ2-1; TRBD2 agrees at 7 bases. Germline V gives CDR1 LGHNA, CDR2 YSLEER. V lost 0 bases, J lost 0 bases, and 11 bases stayed unmatched. The CDR3 sequence is 19 residues long. CDR3 DNA: TGCGCCAGCAGCCAAGATCCCCCCGGGAGGTCCGGCTCCTACAATGAGCAGTTCTTC. It translates to CASSQDPPGRSGSYNEQFF.

This clone was observed a few times. V gene TRBV3-1 (or the pseudogene TRBV3-2) combines with J gene TRBJ2-7; D remains unclear. The CDR3 spans 14 residues. Trimming took off 1 base at V and 0 bases at J, with 7 bases between the two ends. Germline-derived CDR1 and CDR2 are LGHDT and YNNKEL (reference sequence). This CDR3 reads CASSQGYSSYEQYF. The DNA of the CDR3 is TGTGCCAGCAGCCAAGGATACAGCTCCTACGAGCAGTACTTC.

The chain links TRBV16 to TRBJ1-1; possibly TRBD1 for D (6 bases). This CDR3 contains 16 residues. Germline-derived CDR1 and CDR2 are KGHSY and FQNENV. V lost 1 base, J lost 1 base, and 13 bases lay in between. In DNA, the CDR3 is TGTGCCAGCAGCCAATTCGCGACAGGCACGAACACTGAAGCTTTCTTT. Its translation: CASSQFATGTNTEAFF. The variable domain in full, with the rest retrieved from reference TRBV16 and TRBJ1-1, is GEEVAQTPKHLVRGEGQKAKLYCAPIKGHSYVFWYQQVLKNEFKFLISFQNENVFDETGMPKERFSAKCLPNSPCSLEIQATKLEDSAVYFCASSQFATGTNTEAFFGQGTRLTVV.

V and J are TRBV7-3 and TRBJ1-2; the D gene is possibly TRBD1 (5 bases). Germline loops: CDR1 SGHTA, CDR2 FQGTGA. The CDR3 covers 14 residues. V dropped 5 bases and J dropped 4 bases, with 14 bases sitting between them. CDR3 DNA sequence: TGTGCCAGCAGCGCGATCGACAGCCGCTATGGCTACACCTTC. Translating gives CASSAIDSRYGYTF.

In DNA, the CDR3 is TGTGCCAGCTCAGCGACCCCGGACAGGAACACTGAAGCTTTCTTT. This gives the protein CASSATPDRNTEAFF. The chain carries TRBV18 and TRBJ1-1; perhaps TRBD1 as D (6 bases). From germline, CDR1 is KGHSH and CDR2 LQKENI. The CDR3 length is 15 residues. The germline V and J ends were trimmed by 5 bases and 1 base, with 14 bases remaining between them.

The CDR3 sequence: CASSSRELQSYEQYF. Here the CDR3 DNA reads TGTGCCAGCAGCAGCCGGGAGTTACAATCCTACGAGCAGTACTTC. The chain combines TRBV6-6 with TRBJ2-7; possible D gene TRBD2, 6 bases. This CDR3 is 15 amino acids long. V was shortened by 6 bases and J by 1 base, with 16 bases between the two germline ends. Germline-derived CDR1 and CDR2 are MNHNY and SVGAGI (reference sequence).

CDR3 region: CASSTQKRESTDTQYF. In DNA, the CDR3 is TGTGCCAGTAGTACTCAGAAGCGGGAGAGCACAGATACGCAGTATTTT. V and J are TRBV19 and TRBJ2-3, with 8 bases identical to TRBD2. Trimming at V came to 4 bases and at J to 0 bases, leaving 6 bases not matched to a gene. Germline values: CDR1 LNHDA, CDR2 SQIVND (reference sequence). The CDR3 is 16 amino acids.

This chain joins TRBV5-1 and TRBJ2-7, with 11 bases aligning to TRBD2. V dropped 0 bases and J dropped 6; count of bases not matched to a gene: 8. The germline V gene encodes CDR1 SGHRS and CDR2 YFSETQ. The CDR3 loop spans 16 amino acids. The DNA of the CDR3 is TGCGCCAGCAGCTTGGATATAGCGGGAGGGCCCCCCGAGCAGTACTTC. Its protein is CASSLDIAGGPPEQYF.

CDR3 residues: CASSLFSYEQYF. CDR3 coding DNA: TGCGCCAGCAGCCTTTTTTCCTACGAGCAGTACTTC. The chain has TRBV5-1 and TRBJ2-7, with unresolved D. Trimming removed 4 bases from V and 1 base from J, with 6 bases in between. Looked up from germline, CDR1 is SGHRS and CDR2 is YFSETQ. The CDR3 has 12 amino acids.

Only one count was recorded for this clone. This rearrangement joins TRBV9 to TRBJ1-1; weak D call: TRBD1 (6 bases). Trimming left V 4 bases short and J 1 base short, with 11 bases between. This CDR3 region has 14 residues. Germline V lookup: CDR1 SGDLS, CDR2 YYNGEE. The CDR3 DNA reads TGTGCCAGCAGCCCAGGACAGCGGAACACTGAAGCTTTCTTT. Translation: CASSPGQRNTEAFF.

V and J are TRBV7-9 and TRBJ2-5; 9 bases line up with TRBD1. The CDR3 totals 18 residues. V lost 2 bases to trimming and J lost 2 bases; unmatched junction nucleotides: 12. CDR1 and CDR2 from the germline V gene are SEHNR and FQNEAQ (reference sequence). The CDR3 is CASSLSRQGGLDQETQYF. CDR3 coding DNA: TGTGCCAGCAGCTTAAGTCGACAGGGGGGGTTAGATCAAGAGACCCAGTACTTC.

V gene TRBV27 combines with J gene TRBJ1-6; TRBD1 aligns across 7 bases. V was pared by 3 bases and J by 11 bases, with 7 bases of the junction left unmatched. Germline V gene sequence: CDR1 MNHEY, CDR2 SMNVEV (reference sequence). The CDR3 runs 14 residues. Here the CDR3 reads CASSFFQGGPPLHF. The CDR3 DNA is TGTGCCAGCAGTTTCTTTCAGGGGGGACCACCCCTCCACTTT.

With regard to this clone: Other nucleotide sequences from this sample produce the same CDR3. This rearrangement joins TRBV19 to TRBJ2-7; the D is unclear. Germline V lookup: CDR1 LNHDA, CDR2 SQIVND (reference sequence). This CDR3 spans 13 amino acids. Between the trimmed V and J ends, which lost 4 bases and 1 base, there was a span of 8 bases. CDR3 sequence: CASSNLASYEQYF. In nucleotides, the CDR3 is TGTGCCAGTAGTAACCTGGCTTCCTACGAGCAGTACTTC.

The chain links TRBV7-9 to TRBJ2-3; 8 positions agree with TRBD2. The V gene end was trimmed by 4 bases and the J gene end by 0 bases; junction bases not matched to a gene: 6. CDR3 length: 16 residues. Germline V gene lookup returns CDR1 SEHNR and CDR2 FQNEAQ (reference sequence). This CDR3 reads CASSSLRGGSTDTQYF. For the CDR3, the DNA is TGTGCCAGCAGCTCTCTCCGGGGGGGGAGCACAGATACGCAGTATTTT. The whole variable domain, remainder taken from reference TRBV7-9 and TRBJ2-3, is DTGVSQNPRHKITKRGQNVTFRCDPISEHNRLYWYRQTLGQGPEFLTYFQNEAQLEKSRLLSDRFSAERPKGSFSTLEIQRTEQGDSAMYLCASSSLRGGSTDTQYFGPGTRLTVL.

The chain employs TRBV7-9 and TRBJ2-2; D perhaps matches TRBD2 (6 bases). V lost 5 bases and J lost 3, with 13 bases in between. The CDR3 is 15 amino acids. The germline gives CDR1 SEHNR, CDR2 FQNEAQ (reference sequence). CDR3 nucleotide sequence: TGTGCCAGCAGCCCTCCGGGACTTCACACCGGGGAGCTGTTTTTT. It translates to CASSPPGLHTGELFF.

With respect to this clone: At the DNA level, this CDR3 is encoded by other sequences in the same sample as well. The chain carries TRBV18 and TRBJ1-1; D might be TRBD1 (5 bases). Trimming shortened V by 3 bases and J by 3 bases, and 8 bases separated the two germline ends. CDR3 length: 13 amino acids. Germline V lookup: CDR1 KGHSH, CDR2 LQKENI. The CDR3 nucleotides are TGTGCCAGCTCACCGACGGGGGACACTGAAGCTTTCTTT. This encodes CASSPTGDTEAFF.

This rearrangement joins TRBV5-1 to TRBJ1-1; a weak D match, TRBD1 (6 bases). V was pared by 1 base and J by 4 bases, with 14 bases between. The CDR3 extends over 15 amino acids. The germline V gene encodes CDR1 SGHRS and CDR2 YFSETQ. The CDR3 sequence is CASSLLGGEVTEAFF. The CDR3 DNA sequence: TGCGCCAGCAGCTTGTTAGGGGGGGAGGTCACTGAAGCTTTCTTT.

This chain joins TRBV25-1 and TRBJ1-5; no clear D. CDR3 length equals 12 residues. With 4 bases removed from V and 9 bases from J, the gap between germline ends came to 10 bases. The germline V gene has CDR1 MGHDK and CDR2 SYGVNS. The CDR3 is CASSAPNLPQHF. Here the CDR3 DNA reads TGTGCCAGCAGTGCCCCCAATTTGCCCCAGCATTTT.

The chain joins TRBV24-1 to TRBJ2-2; TRBD1 matches 12 bases. With V trimmed by 3 bases and J by 1 base, 5 bases remained unmatched. Looked up from germline, CDR1 is KGHDR and CDR2 is SFDVKD. The CDR3 is made up of 18 amino acids. The CDR3 sequence is CATSDGTGGGGNTGELFF. CDR3 coding DNA: TGTGCCACCAGTGATGGGACAGGGGGCGGTGGGAACACCGGGGAGCTGTTTTTT.